This T cell receptor beta chain was captured by sequencing in a study of post-analysis software for immune sequencing data. Study-wide results and limits: People with multiple sclerosis had a significantly lower normalized Chao1 diversity than controls did. Pronounced co-clustering by F measure was evident among identically batched samples.

Prepared TCR beta cDNA libraries contained unique molecular identifiers. Using its own MiXCR run on the PCR reads, TCRdb lists one record per CDR3 protein. The sample has hundreds of thousands of distinct CDR3 sequences, approximately 53% seen once. This clonotype has a handful of counts. The antigen is undetermined. The sequence derives from a girl aged 10-17 years with multiple sclerosis. The sample consisted of blood.

The CDR3 here is CAISPRGSFPTDTQYF. The CDR3 nucleotides read TGTGCCATCAGTCCTAGGGGGAGTTTCCCCACAGATACGCAGTATTTT. J is TRBJ2-3 and V is TRBV10-3; D perhaps matches TRBD1 (6 bases). There are 16 residues in the CDR3. V lost 5 bases and J lost 2, with 17 bases in between. Looked up from germline, CDR1 is ENHRY and CDR2 is SYGVKD.